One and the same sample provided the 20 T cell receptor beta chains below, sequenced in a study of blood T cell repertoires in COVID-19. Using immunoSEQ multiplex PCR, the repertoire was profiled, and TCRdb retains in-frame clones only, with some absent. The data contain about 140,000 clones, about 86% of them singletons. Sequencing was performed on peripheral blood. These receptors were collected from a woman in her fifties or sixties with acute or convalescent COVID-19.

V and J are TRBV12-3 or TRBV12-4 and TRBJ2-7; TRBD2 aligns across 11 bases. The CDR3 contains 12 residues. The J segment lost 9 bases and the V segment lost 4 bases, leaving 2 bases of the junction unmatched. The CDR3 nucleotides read TGTGCCAGCAGTTATCTAGCGGGGGGGCAGTACTTC. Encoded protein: CASSYLAGGQYF.

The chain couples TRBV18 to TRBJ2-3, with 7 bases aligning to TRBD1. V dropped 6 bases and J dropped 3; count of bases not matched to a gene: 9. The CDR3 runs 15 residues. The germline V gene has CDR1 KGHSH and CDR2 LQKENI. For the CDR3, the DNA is TGTGCCAGCTCGGCTCCGGGACAGCCGACAGATACGCAGTATTTT. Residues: CASSAPGQPTDTQYF.

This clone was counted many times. The CDR3 nucleotides are TGTGCCAGCAGCCGTAGGCAGGGCGCCTACGAGCAGTACTTC. Its protein product is CASSRRQGAYEQYF. This rearrangement joins TRBV11-3 to TRBJ2-7; D might be TRBD1 (5 bases). The germline V gene has CDR1 SGHNT and CDR2 YENEEA. The ends were cut back, 5 bases at V and 2 bases at J, with 13 bases in the middle. CDR3 length: 14 amino acids.

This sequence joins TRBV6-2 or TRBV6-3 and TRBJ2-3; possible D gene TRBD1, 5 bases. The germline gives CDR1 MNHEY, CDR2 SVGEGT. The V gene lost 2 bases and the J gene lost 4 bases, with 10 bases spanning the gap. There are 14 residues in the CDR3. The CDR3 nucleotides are TGTGCCAGCAGTTACGCAGGGATGCCAGATACGCAGTATTTT. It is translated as CASSYAGMPDTQYF.

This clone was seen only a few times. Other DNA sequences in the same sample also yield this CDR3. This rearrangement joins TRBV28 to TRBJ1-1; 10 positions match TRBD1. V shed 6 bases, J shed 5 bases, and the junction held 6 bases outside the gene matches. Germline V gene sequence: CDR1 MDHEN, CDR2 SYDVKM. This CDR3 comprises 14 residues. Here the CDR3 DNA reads TGTGCCAGCAGGCGACAGGGGGCGCGAACTGAAGCTTTCTTT. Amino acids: CASRRQGARTEAFF.

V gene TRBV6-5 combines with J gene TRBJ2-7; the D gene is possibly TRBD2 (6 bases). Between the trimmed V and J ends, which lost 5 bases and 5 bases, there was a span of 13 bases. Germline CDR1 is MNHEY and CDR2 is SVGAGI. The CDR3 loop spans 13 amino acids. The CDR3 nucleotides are TGTGCCAGCAGTCCGGGAGTTCCCCACGAGCAGTACTTC. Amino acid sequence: CASSPGVPHEQYF.

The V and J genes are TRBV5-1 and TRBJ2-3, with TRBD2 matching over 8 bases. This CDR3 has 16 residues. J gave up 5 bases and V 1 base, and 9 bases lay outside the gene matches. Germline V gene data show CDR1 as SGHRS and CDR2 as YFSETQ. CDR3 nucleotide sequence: TGCGCCAGCAGCTTGATAGCGGGGTCTCTAGGAGATACGCAGTATTTT. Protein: CASSLIAGSLGDTQYF.

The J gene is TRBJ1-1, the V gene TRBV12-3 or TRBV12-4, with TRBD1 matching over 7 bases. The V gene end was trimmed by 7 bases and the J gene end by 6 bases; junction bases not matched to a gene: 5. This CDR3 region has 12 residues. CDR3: CASTSGTAEAFF. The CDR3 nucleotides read TGTGCCAGCACCTCCGGGACAGCTGAAGCTTTCTTT.

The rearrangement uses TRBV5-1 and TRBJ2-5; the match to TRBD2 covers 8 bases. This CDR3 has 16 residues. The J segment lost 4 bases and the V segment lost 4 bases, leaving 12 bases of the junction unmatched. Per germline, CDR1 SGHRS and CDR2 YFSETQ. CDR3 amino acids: CASSGKAGEFGETQYF. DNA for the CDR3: TGCGCCAGCAGCGGAAAAGCGGGGGAGTTCGGAGAGACCCAGTACTTC.

CDR3 nucleotide sequence: TGTGCCAGCAGCCCCAGACAGGGGGCAGACGAGCAGTACTTC. Encoded protein: CASSPRQGADEQYF. This chain connects TRBV7-9 to TRBJ2-7; TRBD1 matches 10 bases. Germline V gene data show CDR1 as SEHNR and CDR2 as FQNEAQ (reference sequence). The CDR3 sequence is 14 residues long. V was clipped by 5 bases and J by 5 bases; unmatched bases: 6.

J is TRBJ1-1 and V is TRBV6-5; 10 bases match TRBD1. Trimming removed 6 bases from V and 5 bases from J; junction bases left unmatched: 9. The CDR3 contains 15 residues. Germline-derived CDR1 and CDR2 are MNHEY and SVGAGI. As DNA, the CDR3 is TGTGCCAGCAGACGGGACAGGGGATTGGGGACTGAAGCTTTCTTT. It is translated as CASRRDRGLGTEAFF.

Written as DNA, the CDR3 is TGTGCCAGCAGCACGGGAAGCCTTGCGCAGTATTTT. It translates to CASSTGSLAQYF. The J gene is TRBJ2-3, the V gene TRBV12-3 or TRBV12-4; D is possibly TRBD2 (5 bases). V was cut by 6 bases and J by 10 bases, with 14 bases left in between. This CDR3 is 12 amino acids long.

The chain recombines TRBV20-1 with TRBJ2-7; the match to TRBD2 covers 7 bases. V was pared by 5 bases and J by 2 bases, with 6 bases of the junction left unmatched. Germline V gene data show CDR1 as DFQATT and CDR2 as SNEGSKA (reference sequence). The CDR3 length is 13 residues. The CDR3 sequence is CSACGRAAYEQYF. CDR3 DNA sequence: TGCAGTGCTTGTGGGAGGGCCGCCTACGAGCAGTACTTC.

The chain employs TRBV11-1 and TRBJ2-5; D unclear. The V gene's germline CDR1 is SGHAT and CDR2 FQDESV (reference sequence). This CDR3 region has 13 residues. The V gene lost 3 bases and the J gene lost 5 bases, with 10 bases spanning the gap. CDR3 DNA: TGTGCCAGCAGCTTTGGGTACGGGGAGACCCAGTACTTC. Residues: CASSFGYGETQYF.

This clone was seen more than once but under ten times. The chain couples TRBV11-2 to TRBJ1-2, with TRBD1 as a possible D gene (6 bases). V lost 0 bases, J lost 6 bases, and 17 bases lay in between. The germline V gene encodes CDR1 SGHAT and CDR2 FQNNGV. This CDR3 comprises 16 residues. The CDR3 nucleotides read TGTGCCAGCAGCTTAGATCTCGGCAAGGGGGATGATGGCTACACCTTC. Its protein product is CASSLDLGKGDDGYTF. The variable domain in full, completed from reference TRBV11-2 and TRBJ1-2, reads EAGVAQSPRYKIIEKRQSVAFWCNPISGHATLYWYQQILGQGPKLLIQFQNNGVVDDSQLPKDRFSAERLKGVDSTLKIQPAKLEDSAVYLCASSLDLGKGDDGYTFGSGTRLTVV.

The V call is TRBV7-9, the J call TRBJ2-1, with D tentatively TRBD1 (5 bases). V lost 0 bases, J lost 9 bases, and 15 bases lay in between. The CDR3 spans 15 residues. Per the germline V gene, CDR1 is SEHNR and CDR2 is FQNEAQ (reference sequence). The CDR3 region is CASSLALKGPGEQFF. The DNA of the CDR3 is TGTGCCAGCAGCTTAGCGCTCAAGGGGCCAGGTGAGCAGTTCTTC.

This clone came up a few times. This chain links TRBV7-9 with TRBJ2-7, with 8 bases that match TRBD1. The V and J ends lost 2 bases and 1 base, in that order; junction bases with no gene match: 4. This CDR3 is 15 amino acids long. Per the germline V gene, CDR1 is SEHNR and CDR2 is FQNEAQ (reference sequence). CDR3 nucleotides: TGTGCCAGCAGCTTACTCCAGGGGGCTTCCTACGAGCAGTACTTC. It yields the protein CASSLLQGASYEQYF. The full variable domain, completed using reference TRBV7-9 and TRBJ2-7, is DTGVSQNPRHKITKRGQNVTFRCDPISEHNRLYWYRQTLGQGPEFLTYFQNEAQLEKSRLLSDRFSAERPKGSFSTLEIQRTEQGDSAMYLCASSLLQGASYEQYFGPGTRLTVT.

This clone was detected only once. CDR3 DNA sequence: TGTGCCAGCAGCCCCACCGGGACTAGTAGCGACGAGCAGTACTTC. It yields the protein CASSPTGTSSDEQYF. The chain carries TRBV7-2 and TRBJ2-7, with 8 bases lining up with TRBD2. The CDR3 has 15 amino acids. The ends lost 5 bases at V and 5 bases at J; junction bases unmatched: 11. Germline V CDR1 and CDR2: SGHTA, FQGNSA.

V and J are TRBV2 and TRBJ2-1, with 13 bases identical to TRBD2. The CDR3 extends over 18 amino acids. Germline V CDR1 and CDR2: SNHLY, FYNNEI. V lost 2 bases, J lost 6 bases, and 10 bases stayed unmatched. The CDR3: CASSETLAGGFLLNEQFF. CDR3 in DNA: TGTGCCAGCAGTGAAACACTAGCGGGGGGGTTCCTACTCAATGAGCAGTTCTTC. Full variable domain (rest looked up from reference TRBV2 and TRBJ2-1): EPEVTQTPSHQVTQMGQEVILRCVPISNHLYFYWYRQILGQKVEFLVSFYNNEISEKSEIFDDQFSVERPDGSNFTLKIRSTKLEDSAMYFCASSETLAGGFLLNEQFFGPGTRLTVL.

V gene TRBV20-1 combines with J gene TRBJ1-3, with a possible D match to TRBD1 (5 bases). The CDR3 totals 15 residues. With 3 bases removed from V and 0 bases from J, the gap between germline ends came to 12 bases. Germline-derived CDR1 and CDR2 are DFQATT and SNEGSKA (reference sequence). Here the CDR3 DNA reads TGCAGTGCTAGTGCACAGGCTCCCTCTGGAAACACCATATATTTT. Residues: CSASAQAPSGNTIYF.